This T cell receptor (beta chain) was retrieved from a study of identifying expanded T cells in peripheral blood. The V and J ends lost 5 bases and 5 bases respectively, with 13 bases between them. Per the germline V gene, CDR1 is SGHNT and CDR2 is YYREEE (reference sequence). The length of the CDR3 is 14 residues. The assay was immunoSEQ multiplex PCR, and TCRdb's table has in-frame clones only and misses some. This sample has over 45,000 clones, with under 85% found just once. No infections or other immune events were documented during collection. About this clone itself: What it recognizes is unknown.

General study results and limits: About 1.2 clones differed between technical replicates, versus around 15 and 18 over time.

The chain recombines TRBV5-4 with TRBJ2-2; tentative D call: TRBD2 (6 bases). The receptor was isolated from a person aged 18 to 70 in good health. Input material: blood. CDR3 sequence: CASRRLGPTGELFF. The CDR3 bases are TGTGCCAGCAGGCGACTAGGCCCGACCGGGGAGCTGTTTTTT.